This T cell receptor (beta chain) was sequenced during a study of CD8+ T cells in alopecia areata (dated by TCRdb to 2017 to 2018). About the full investigation: The treated patients took part in an open-label pilot trial in which moderate-to-severe alopecia areata was treated with oral tofacitinib at 5 to 10 mg twice daily. Scalp tissue and sorted CD4+ and CD8+ peripheral blood T cells from patchy and totalis/universalis alopecia areata patients and from healthy controls were covered by human TCRbeta sequencing. Disease severity in treated patients was measured with the SALT score, which quantifies the percentage of affected scalp surface area. Scalp clonality was compared among normal scalp (n=4), patchy alopecia areata scalp (n=8), and alopecia totalis/universalis scalp (n=8). TCRbeta CDR3 regions were amplified by immunoSEQ multiplex PCR using 35 Vbeta forward and 13 Jbeta reverse primers. RNA was obtained with the PAXgene miRNA kit for fixed scalp, the miRNeasy kit for PBMCs, and the RNeasy kit for mouse skin. Biopsies were taken from tofacitinib-treated patients at baseline and again at 4 and 24 weeks into treatment, and several of those patients also had a later scalp biopsy. High-throughput TCRbeta sequencing was used to examine T cell clonal expansion in alopecia areata in both the C3H/HeJ mouse model and human patients. Patients received tofacitinib for 6 to 18 months and were then followed off drug for 6 months to check for delayed response and recurrence. General findings and caveats noted by the study authors: Compared with normal scalp, lesional scalp had higher clonality and more expanded CD8+ clones, particularly in alopecia totalis/universalis, a pattern that suggests antigenic drive. Shared TCR sequences between patients were less evident than in mice, which may be partly attributable to HLA diversity in the patient population. The treated cohort was small, with a single nonresponder, so links between baseline CD8+ expansion and response need larger studies. Tofacitinib significantly decreased scalp clonality and the number of expanded CD8+ clones among the top 100 scalp clones. Scalp TCR repertoire analysis is complicated because resident alphabeta T cells in normal human skin are also sequenced, whereas mouse skin is dominated by gammadelta T cells. During tofacitinib treatment, many expanded lesional clones stuck around in both scalp and blood, and this persistence may partly explain why relapse happens after treatment is stopped.

The time point label for this specimen denotes: roughly 26 weeks on oral tofacitinib. What the treatment or condition label conveys for this sample: oral pan-JAK inhibitor, 5-10 mg twice daily. Lesional scalp punch biopsies and peripheral blood were obtained from alopecia areata patients. PBMCs were separated by density centrifugation and stained for CD3, CD4 and CD8, after which CD4+ and CD8+ T cells were sorted on a FACSAria. The library came from the immunoSEQ multiplex PCR assay. For TCR sequencing, RNA was extracted from every sample and reverse transcribed into cDNA to serve as template. First-strand cDNA was synthesized using SuperScript III with a 2:1 mix of oligo-dT and random hexamers. A synthetic immune receptor repertoire was used to assess amplification bias, and residual bias was removed computationally. In the authors' own workflow: Raw reads were preprocessed to remove errors, and CDR3 was defined according to IMGT conventions as the region from the conserved cysteine to phenylalanine. Clonality was calculated as 1 minus Shannon entropy normalized by log2 of the number of productive unique TCRs. Scalp TCRbeta sequences were cross-referenced with sorted blood CD4 and CD8 repertoires so that the CD4 or CD8 identity of scalp clones could be inferred. Sourced from immuneACCESS, this table was stored by TCRdb with only in-frame sequences that have V and J called. A share of the clones is absent; for the studies checked, an unresolved V gene accounts for under half, and the remainder has no known explanation. Clone size and V and J calls were adopted from that table, with D and trimming inferred from the DNA. The sample yields more than 90,000 clones; roughly three fifths were counted once. Together, the top ten hold 12% of the sample.

Worth noting for this clone: This clone's antigen is unknown. No much larger clonotype is one base removed from it; base qualities were not supplied.

The CDR3 runs 14 residues from the cysteine to the phenylalanine. The read is trimmed to its CDR3 DNA, 42 bases read in frame from base 1. Via the germline V gene, CDR1 is SGHDT and CDR2 YYEEEE. At the junction V is shortened by 0 bases and J by 4 bases, with 10 bases in between. The sequence came from a human donor with alopecia areata. This chain joins TRBV5-6 to TRBJ1-1; the D gene is perhaps TRBD1, from 5 matching bases. The material sequenced was CD8+ T cells sorted from blood, taken at week 24, from a patient treated with tofacitinib. In nucleotide form, the sequence is TGTGCCAGCAGCTTGGCCTCAGGGAGCACTGAAGCTTTCTTT. This yields the protein CASSLASGSTEAFF. Here the CDR3 is joined to the reference TRBV5-6 and TRBJ1-1 genes, and the full variable domain is: DAGVTQSPTHLIKTRGQQVTLRCSPKSGHDTVSWYQQALGQGPQFIFQYYEEEERQRGNFPDRFSGHQFPNYSSELNVNALLLGDSALYLCASSLASGSTEAFFGQGTRLTVV.